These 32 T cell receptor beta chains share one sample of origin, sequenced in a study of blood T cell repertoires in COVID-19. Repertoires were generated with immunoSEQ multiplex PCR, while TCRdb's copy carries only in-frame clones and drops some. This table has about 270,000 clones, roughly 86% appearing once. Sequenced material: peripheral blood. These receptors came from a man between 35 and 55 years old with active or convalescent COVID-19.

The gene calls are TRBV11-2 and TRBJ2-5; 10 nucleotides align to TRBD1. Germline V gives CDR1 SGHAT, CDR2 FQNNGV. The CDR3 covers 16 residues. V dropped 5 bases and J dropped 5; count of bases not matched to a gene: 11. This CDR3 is CASSLRQGALGETQYF. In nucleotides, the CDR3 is TGTGCCAGCAGCCTCAGACAGGGGGCGCTGGGGGAGACCCAGTACTTC.

Written as DNA, the CDR3 is TGTGCCAGCAGCTTTCTAGGGAGGACGGACGGGTCCTATGGCTACACCTTC. Translated: CASSFLGRTDGSYGYTF. This chain links TRBV7-9 with TRBJ1-2, with D uncertain. The V and J ends lost 3 bases and 4 bases respectively, with 21 bases between them. Germline-derived CDR1 and CDR2 are SEHNR and FQNEAQ (reference sequence). This CDR3 has 17 residues.

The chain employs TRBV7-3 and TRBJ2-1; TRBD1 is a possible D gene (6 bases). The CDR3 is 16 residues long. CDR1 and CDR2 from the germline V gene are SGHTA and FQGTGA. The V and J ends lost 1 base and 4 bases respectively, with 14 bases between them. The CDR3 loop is CASSLNPGTRYNEQFF. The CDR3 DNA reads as TGTGCCAGCAGCTTAAACCCGGGGACACGTTACAATGAGCAGTTCTTC.

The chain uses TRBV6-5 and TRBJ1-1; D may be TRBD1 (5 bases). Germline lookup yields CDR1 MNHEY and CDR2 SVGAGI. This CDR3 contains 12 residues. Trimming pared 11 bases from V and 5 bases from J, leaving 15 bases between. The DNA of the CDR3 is TGTGCCGCTCAGACGGGGGGGACTGAAGCTTTCTTT. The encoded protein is CAAQTGGTEAFF.

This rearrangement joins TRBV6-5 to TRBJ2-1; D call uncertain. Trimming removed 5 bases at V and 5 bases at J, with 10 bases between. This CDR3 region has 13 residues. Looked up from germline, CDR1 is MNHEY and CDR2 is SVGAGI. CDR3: CASSTYPNNEQFF. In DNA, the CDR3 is TGTGCCAGCAGTACCTACCCTAACAATGAGCAGTTCTTC.

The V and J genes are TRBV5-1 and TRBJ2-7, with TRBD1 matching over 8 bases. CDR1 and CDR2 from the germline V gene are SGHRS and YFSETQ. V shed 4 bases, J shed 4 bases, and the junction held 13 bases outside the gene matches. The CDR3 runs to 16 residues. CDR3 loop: CASSPVGQTGAYEQYF. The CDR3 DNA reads TGCGCCAGCAGCCCGGTGGGGCAGACAGGGGCGTACGAGCAGTACTTC.

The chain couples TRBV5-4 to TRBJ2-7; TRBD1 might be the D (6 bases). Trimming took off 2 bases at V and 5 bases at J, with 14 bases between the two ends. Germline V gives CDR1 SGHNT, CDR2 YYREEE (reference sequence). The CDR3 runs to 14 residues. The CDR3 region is CASSFDRYGNEQYF. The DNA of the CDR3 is TGTGCCAGCAGCTTTGACAGGTACGGGAACGAGCAGTACTTC.

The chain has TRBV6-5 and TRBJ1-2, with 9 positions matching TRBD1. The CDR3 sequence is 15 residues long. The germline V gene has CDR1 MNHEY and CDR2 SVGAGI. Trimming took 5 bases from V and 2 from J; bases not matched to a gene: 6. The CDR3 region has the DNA TGTGCCAGCAGTACCTCGGGACAGGGAAACTATGGCTACACCTTC. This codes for CASSTSGQGNYGYTF.

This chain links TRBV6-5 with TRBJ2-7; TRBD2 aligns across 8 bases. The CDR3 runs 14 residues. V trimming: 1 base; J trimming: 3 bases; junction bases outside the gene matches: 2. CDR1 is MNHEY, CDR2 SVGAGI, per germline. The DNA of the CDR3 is TGTGCCAGCAGTTACTGGGCGGGAGGCTACGAGCAGTACTTC. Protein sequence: CASSYWAGGYEQYF.

DNA of the CDR3: TGCGCCAGCAGCTGGCCGGGACAGGGGGCGTTTCGTTCTGAAGCTTTCTTT. Its protein is CASSWPGQGAFRSEAFF. The V and J genes are TRBV5-1 and TRBJ1-1, with TRBD1 matching over 12 bases. Per germline, CDR1 SGHRS and CDR2 YFSETQ. V dropped 3 bases and J dropped 6; count of bases not matched to a gene: 12. This CDR3 comprises 17 residues. Filled out from reference TRBV5-1 and TRBJ1-1, the complete variable domain reads KAGVTQTPRYLIKTRGQQVTLSCSPISGHRSVSWYQQTPGQGLQFLFEYFSETQRNKGNFPGRFSGRQFSNSRSEMNVSTLELGDSALYLCASSWPGQGAFRSEAFFGQGTRLTVV.

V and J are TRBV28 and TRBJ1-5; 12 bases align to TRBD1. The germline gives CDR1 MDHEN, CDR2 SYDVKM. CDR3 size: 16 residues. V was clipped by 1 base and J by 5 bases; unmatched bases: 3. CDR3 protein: CASSLSGTGGHQPQHF. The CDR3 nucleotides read TGTGCCAGCAGTTTATCGGGGACAGGGGGCCATCAGCCCCAGCATTTT.

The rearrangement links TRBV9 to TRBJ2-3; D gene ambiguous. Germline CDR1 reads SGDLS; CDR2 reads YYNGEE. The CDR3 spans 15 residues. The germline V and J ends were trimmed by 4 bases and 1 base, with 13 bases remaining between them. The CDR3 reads CASSPQVTGTDTQYF. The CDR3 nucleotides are TGTGCCAGCAGCCCCCAGGTAACAGGCACAGATACGCAGTATTTT.

The CDR3 loop is CASRGDEKLFF. CDR3 sequence (DNA): TGTGCCAGCAGAGGAGATGAAAAACTGTTTTTT. The V and J genes are TRBV7-3 and TRBJ1-4; D remains unclear. The length of the CDR3 is 11 residues. Germline V gives CDR1 SGHTA, CDR2 FQGTGA. Trimming cost V 6 bases and J 6 bases, with 5 bases left between them.

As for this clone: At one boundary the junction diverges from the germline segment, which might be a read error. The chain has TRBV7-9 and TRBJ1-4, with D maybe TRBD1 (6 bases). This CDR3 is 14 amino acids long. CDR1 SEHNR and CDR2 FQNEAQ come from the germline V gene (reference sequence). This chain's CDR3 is CASSAPNRDEKLFF. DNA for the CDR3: TGTGCCAGCAGCGCCCCGAACAGGGATGAGAAACTGTTTTTT.

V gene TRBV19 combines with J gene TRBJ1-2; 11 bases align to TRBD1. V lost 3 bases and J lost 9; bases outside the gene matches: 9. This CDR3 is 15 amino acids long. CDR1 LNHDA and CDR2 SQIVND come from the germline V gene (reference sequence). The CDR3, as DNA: TGTGCCAGTAGTATCGAAAAGGGACAGGGGGAAAGCTACACCTTC. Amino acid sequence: CASSIEKGQGESYTF. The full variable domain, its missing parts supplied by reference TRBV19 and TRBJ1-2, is DGGITQSPKYLFRKEGQNVTLSCEQNLNHDAMYWYRQDPGQGLRLIYYSQIVNDFQKGDIAEGYSVSREKKESFPLTVTSAQKNPTAFYLCASSIEKGQGESYTFGSGTRLTVV.

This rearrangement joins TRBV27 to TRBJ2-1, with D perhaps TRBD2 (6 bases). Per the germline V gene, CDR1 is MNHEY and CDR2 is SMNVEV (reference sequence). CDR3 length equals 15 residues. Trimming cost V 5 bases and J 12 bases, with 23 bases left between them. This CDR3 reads CASSTRPPASGGQFF. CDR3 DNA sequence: TGTGCCAGCAGTACCCGGCCTCCGGCCTCCGGGGGGCAGTTCTTC.

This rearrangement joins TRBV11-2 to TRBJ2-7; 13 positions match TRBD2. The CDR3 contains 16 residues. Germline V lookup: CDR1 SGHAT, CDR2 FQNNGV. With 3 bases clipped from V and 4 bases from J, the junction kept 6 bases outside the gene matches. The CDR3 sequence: CASSFGTSGVSYEQYF. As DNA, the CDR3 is TGTGCCAGCAGCTTTGGGACTAGCGGGGTCTCTTACGAGCAGTACTTC.

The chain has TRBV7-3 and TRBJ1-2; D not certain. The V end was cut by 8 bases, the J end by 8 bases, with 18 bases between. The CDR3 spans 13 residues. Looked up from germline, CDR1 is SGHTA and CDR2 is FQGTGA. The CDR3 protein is CASGMGSRSGYTF. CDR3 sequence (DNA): TGTGCCAGCGGTATGGGTTCACGGAGCGGCTACACCTTC.

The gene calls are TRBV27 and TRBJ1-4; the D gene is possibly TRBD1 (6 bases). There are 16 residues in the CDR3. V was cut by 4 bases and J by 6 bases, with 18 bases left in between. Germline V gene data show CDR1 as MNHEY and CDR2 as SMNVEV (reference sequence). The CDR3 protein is CASSWGPQGQDEKLFF. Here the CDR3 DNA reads TGTGCCAGCAGTTGGGGCCCACAGGGCCAAGATGAAAAACTGTTTTTT.

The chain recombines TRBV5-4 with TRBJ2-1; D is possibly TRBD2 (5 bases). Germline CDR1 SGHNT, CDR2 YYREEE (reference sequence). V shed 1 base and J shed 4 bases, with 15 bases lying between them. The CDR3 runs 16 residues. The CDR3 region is CASSLSSSFRYNEQFF. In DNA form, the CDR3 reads TGTGCCAGCAGCTTGTCTAGCTCGTTCCGATACAATGAGCAGTTCTTC. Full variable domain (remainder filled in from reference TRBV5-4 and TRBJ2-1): ETGVTQSPTHLIKTRGQQVTLRCSSQSGHNTVSWYQQALGQGPQFIFQYYREEENGRGNFPPRFSGLQFPNYSSELNVNALELDDSALYLCASSLSSSFRYNEQFFGPGTRLTVL.

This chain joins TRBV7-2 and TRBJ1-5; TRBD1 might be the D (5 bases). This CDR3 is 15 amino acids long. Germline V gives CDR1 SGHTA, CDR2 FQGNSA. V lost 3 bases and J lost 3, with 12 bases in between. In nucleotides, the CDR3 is TGTGCCAGCAGCTTGGCAGCGGGGGTCAATCAGCCCCAGCATTTT. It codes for CASSLAAGVNQPQHF.

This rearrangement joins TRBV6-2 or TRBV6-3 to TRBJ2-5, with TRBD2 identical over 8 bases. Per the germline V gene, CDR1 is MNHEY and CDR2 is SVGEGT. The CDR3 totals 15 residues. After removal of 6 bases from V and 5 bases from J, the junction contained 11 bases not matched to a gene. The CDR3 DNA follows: TGTGCCAGCAGCACTCTCGGACTAGCCGGCGAGACCCAGTACTTC. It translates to CASSTLGLAGETQYF.

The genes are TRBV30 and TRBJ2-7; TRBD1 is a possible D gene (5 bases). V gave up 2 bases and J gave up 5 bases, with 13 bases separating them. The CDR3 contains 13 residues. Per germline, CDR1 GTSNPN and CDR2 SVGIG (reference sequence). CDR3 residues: CAWSSGIKDEQYF. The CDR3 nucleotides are TGTGCCTGGAGTTCAGGGATCAAAGACGAGCAGTACTTC.

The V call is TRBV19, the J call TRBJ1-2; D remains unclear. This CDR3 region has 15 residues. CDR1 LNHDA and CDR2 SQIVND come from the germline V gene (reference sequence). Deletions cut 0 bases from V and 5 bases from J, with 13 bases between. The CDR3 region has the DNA TGTGCCAGTAGTATAGAGAACCCCGGGGTTTATGGCTACACCTTC. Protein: CASSIENPGVYGYTF. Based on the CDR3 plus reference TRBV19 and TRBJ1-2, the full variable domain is DGGITQSPKYLFRKEGQNVTLSCEQNLNHDAMYWYRQDPGQGLRLIYYSQIVNDFQKGDIAEGYSVSREKKESFPLTVTSAQKNPTAFYLCASSIENPGVYGYTFGSGTRLTVV.

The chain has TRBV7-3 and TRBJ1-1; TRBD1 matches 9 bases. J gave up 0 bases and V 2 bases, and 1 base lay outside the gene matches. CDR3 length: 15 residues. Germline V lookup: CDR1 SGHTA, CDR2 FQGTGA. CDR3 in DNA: TGTGCCAGCAGCTTAGGGACAGGGATGAACACTGAAGCTTTCTTT. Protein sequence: CASSLGTGMNTEAFF.

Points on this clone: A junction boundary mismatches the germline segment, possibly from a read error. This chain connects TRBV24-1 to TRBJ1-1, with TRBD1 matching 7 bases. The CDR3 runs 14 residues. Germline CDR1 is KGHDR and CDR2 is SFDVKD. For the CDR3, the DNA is TGCCAACCTGGACAGGCCGAGATGAACACTGAAGCTTTCTTT. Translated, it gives CQPGQAEMNTEAFF.

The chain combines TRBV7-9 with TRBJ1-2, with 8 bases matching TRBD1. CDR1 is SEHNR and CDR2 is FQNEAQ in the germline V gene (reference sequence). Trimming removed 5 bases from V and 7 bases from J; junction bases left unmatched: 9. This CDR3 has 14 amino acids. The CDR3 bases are TGTGCCAGCAGCATTGAGACAGGGGATAGTGGCTACACCTTC. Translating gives CASSIETGDSGYTF.

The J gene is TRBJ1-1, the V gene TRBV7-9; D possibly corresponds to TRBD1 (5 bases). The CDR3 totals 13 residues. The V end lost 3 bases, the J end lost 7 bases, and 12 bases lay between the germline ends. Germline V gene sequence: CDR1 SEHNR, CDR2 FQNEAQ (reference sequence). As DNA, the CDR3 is TGTGCCAGCAGCTTGGGGACTGAAGATGAAGCTTTCTTT. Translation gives CASSLGTEDEAFF.

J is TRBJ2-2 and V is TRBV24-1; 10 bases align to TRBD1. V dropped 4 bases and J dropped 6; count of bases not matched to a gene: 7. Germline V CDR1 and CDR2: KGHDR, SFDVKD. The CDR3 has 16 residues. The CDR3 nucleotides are TGTGCCACCAGTGAGTGGACAGGGGGGGGATCCGGGGAGCTGTTTTTT. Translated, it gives CATSEWTGGGSGELFF.

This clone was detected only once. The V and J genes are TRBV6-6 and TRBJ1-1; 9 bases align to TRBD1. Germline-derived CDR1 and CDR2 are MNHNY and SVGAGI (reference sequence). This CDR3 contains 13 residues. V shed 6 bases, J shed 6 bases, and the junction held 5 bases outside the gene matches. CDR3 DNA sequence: TGTGCCAGCAGGGGACAGGGTATTCCTGAAGCTTTCTTT. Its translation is CASRGQGIPEAFF.

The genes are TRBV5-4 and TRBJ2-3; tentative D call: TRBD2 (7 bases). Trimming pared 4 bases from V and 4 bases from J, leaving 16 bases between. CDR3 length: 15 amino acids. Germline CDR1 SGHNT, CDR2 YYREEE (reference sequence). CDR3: CASSPGGLGADTQYF. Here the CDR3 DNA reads TGTGCCAGCAGCCCGGGGGGCTTAGGCGCAGATACGCAGTATTTT.

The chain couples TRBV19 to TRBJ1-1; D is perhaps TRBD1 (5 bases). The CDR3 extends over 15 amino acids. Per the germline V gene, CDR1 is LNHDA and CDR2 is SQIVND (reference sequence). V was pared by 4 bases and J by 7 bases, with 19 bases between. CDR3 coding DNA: TGTGCCAGTAGTAACGGGGGACGGGGTAGCGATGAAGCTTTCTTT. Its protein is CASSNGGRGSDEAFF.